This T cell receptor beta chain was retrieved from a study of breast tumors, draining lymph nodes, adjacent tissues. Findings of the study overall: Compared with lymph nodes, tumors were less diverse; compared with nontumor tissue, more. That most tumor T cells come from lymph nodes remained unproven.

A note on this clonotype: No antigen is known for it. A read error may explain this, as a much larger clone is one base away.

The CDR3 totals 14 residues. TCRdb passed the multiplex PCR reads through MiXCR, listing each CDR3 protein once. The repertoire holds over 100,000 distinct CDR3 sequences, under 25% seen once, with around 2.7% in the top ten. Breast cancer patients provided tissue from their axillary draining lymph nodes. The J gene is TRBJ2-2, the V gene TRBV12-3 or TRBV12-4, with a tentative D call TRBD2 (5 bases). The sequence derives from a female donor with breast cancer. Some clones in this sample may be carry-over from other donors' samples. Sequenced: axillary lymph node tissue. CDR3 loop: CASSFRPNTGEPFF. The DNA of the CDR3 is TGTGCCAGCAGTTTCAGACCCAACACCGGGGAGCCGTTTTTT.